These 27 T cell receptor beta chains came from one sample sequenced in a study of T-cell memory formation after mild COVID-19. MiXCR was run by TCRdb on the 5' RACE reads, yielding one entry per CDR3 protein. This table holds 250,000 to 400,000 distinct CDR3 sequences, roughly 13% found once. The sample was PBMCs or a T cell subset sorted from them (not recorded which). These receptors all stem from a man aged 18 to 30 who had mild COVID-19 (a few samples of this study predate the infection). Cell type and time point are not known.

This rearrangement joins TRBV7-6 to TRBJ1-2, with 9 bases identical to TRBD1. From germline, CDR1 is SGHVS and CDR2 FNYEAQ. The CDR3 totals 16 residues. V dropped 5 bases and J dropped 4; count of bases not matched to a gene: 11. CDR3: CASSPEGATGGYGYTF. Written as DNA, the CDR3 is TGTGCCAGCAGCCCTGAAGGTGCGACAGGGGGCTATGGCTACACCTTC.

Only a few counts were recorded for this clonotype. The rearrangement joins TRBV5-1 to TRBJ2-7, with 11 bases lining up with TRBD1. CDR3 length equals 15 residues. J gave up 3 bases and V 4 bases, and 6 bases lay outside the gene matches. Germline V gives CDR1 SGHRS, CDR2 YFSETQ. The CDR3 region has the DNA TGCGCCAGCAGCCTAGGGACAGGGGGTCTCTACGAGCAGTACTTC. Encoded protein: CASSLGTGGLYEQYF. Complete variable domain (other parts from reference TRBV5-1 and TRBJ2-7): KAGVTQTPRYLIKTRGQQVTLSCSPISGHRSVSWYQQTPGQGLQFLFEYFSETQRNKGNFPGRFSGRQFSNSRSEMNVSTLELGDSALYLCASSLGTGGLYEQYFGPGTRLTVT.

This clonotype was counted a few times. The chain is built from TRBV5-6 and TRBJ2-7, with D possibly called TRBD1 or TRBD2 (5 bases each). Germline V gene lookup returns CDR1 SGHDT and CDR2 YYEEEE. The V gene lost 1 base and the J gene lost 5 bases, with 19 bases spanning the gap. The CDR3 sequence is 16 residues long. The CDR3 loop reads CASSLLLGDKADEQYV. In DNA, the CDR3 is TGTGCCAGCAGCTTGCTCTTGGGGGATAAGGCGGACGAGCAGTACGTC.

This clonotype was observed a handful of times. The genes are TRBV28 and TRBJ2-7, with D possibly matching TRBD1 (6 bases). The length of the CDR3 is 15 residues. The V and J ends lost 5 bases and 3 bases respectively, with 17 bases between them. Germline-derived CDR1 and CDR2 are MDHEN and SYDVKM. The CDR3 protein is CASSPPGDANYEQYV. The DNA of the CDR3 is TGTGCCAGCAGTCCCCCAGGGGACGCAAACTACGAGCAGTACGTC.

The table lists this clonotype with many counts. V is TRBV15 and J is TRBJ2-1; D perhaps matches TRBD1 (5 bases). Trimming stripped 3 bases from V and 6 bases from J, with 9 bases between. Germline CDR1 and CDR2: LNHNV and YYDKDF (reference sequence). The CDR3 has 13 residues. The CDR3 DNA reads TGTGCCACCAGCAGCACAGGAATCAATGAGCAGTTCTTC. Translated: CATSSTGINEQFF.

Only a few counts were recorded for this clonotype. V is TRBV10-3 and J is TRBJ2-1, with 7 bases lining up with TRBD1. Germline CDR1 ENHRY, CDR2 SYGVKD. V dropped 0 bases and J dropped 6; count of bases not matched to a gene: 2. The CDR3 loop spans 14 amino acids. The chain's CDR3 is CAISESGQLNEQFF. The CDR3 DNA sequence: TGTGCCATCAGTGAGTCGGGACAGCTCAATGAGCAGTTCTTC.

This clonotype occurred many times. This chain connects TRBV4-3 to TRBJ1-2; 7 nucleotides match TRBD1. Germline CDR1 LGHNA, CDR2 YSLEER. V was pared by 0 bases and J by 6 bases, with 7 bases of the junction left unmatched. The CDR3 is 15 residues long. CDR3 loop: CASSQDRGGGNGYTF. The DNA for the CDR3 is TGCGCCAGCAGCCAAGATCGAGGGGGCGGAAATGGCTACACCTTC.

This clonotype was seen many times. The rearrangement uses TRBV5-1 and TRBJ1-5, with 12 bases identical to TRBD1. The CDR3 is 16 amino acids. J lost 9 bases, V lost 4 bases, and 11 bases had no gene match. CDR1 and CDR2 from the germline V gene are SGHRS and YFSETQ. The CDR3 here is CASSLEGGTGGLPQHF. CDR3 coding DNA: TGCGCCAGCAGCCTTGAGGGGGGGACAGGGGGCTTGCCCCAGCATTTT.

The rearrangement joins TRBV6-2 or TRBV6-3 to TRBJ2-1; TRBD2 agrees at 7 bases. CDR3 length: 12 amino acids. V was clipped by 10 bases and J by 8 bases; unmatched bases: 8. From germline, CDR1 is MNHEY and CDR2 SVGEGT. The CDR3 nucleotides are TGTGCCACGGGACGAGGGAGGGATGAGCAGTTCTTC. Encoded protein: CATGRGRDEQFF.

In this sample, this clonotype turned up a few times. This chain links TRBV29-1 with TRBJ1-1; no firm D call. The V gene lost 4 bases and the J gene lost 4 bases, with 19 bases spanning the gap. Germline-derived CDR1 and CDR2 are SQVTM and ANQGSEA. This CDR3 is 15 amino acids long. The CDR3: CSVASGISGGTEAFF. As DNA, the CDR3 is TGCAGCGTTGCATCTGGTATCTCCGGCGGCACTGAAGCTTTCTTT.

The CDR3 DNA reads as TGTGCCAGCGTGACTGCTAGCACAGATACGCAGTATTTT. It codes for CASVTASTDTQYF. This chain links TRBV28 with TRBJ2-3; D not certain. The germline CDR1 and CDR2 sequences are MDHEN and SYDVKM. Trimming removed 8 bases from V and 0 bases from J, with 9 bases in between. This CDR3 region has 13 residues.

The gene calls are TRBV20-1 and TRBJ1-2; D is ambiguous. CDR1 and CDR2 (germline): DFQATT, SNEGSKA (reference sequence). The germline V and J ends were trimmed by 6 bases and 8 bases, with 19 bases remaining between them. The CDR3 loop spans 13 amino acids. For the CDR3, the DNA is TGCAGTGCCGCTATAAGCGGACTTTCGGGCTACACCTTC. It translates to CSAAISGLSGYTF.

The rearrangement uses TRBV20-1 and TRBJ1-2; D is possibly TRBD1 (5 bases). V shed 3 bases and J shed 5 bases, with 13 bases lying between them. The CDR3 spans 13 residues. The germline gives CDR1 DFQATT, CDR2 SNEGSKA (reference sequence). The CDR3: CSASLTAFYGYTF. The CDR3 region has the DNA TGCAGTGCTAGTTTGACAGCTTTTTATGGCTACACCTTC.

A few counts support this clonotype. The rearrangement uses TRBV7-3 and TRBJ2-1; TRBD1 aligns across 9 bases. Losses at the gene ends were 3 bases for V and 7 bases for J; bases not matched to a gene: 10. This CDR3 is built from 16 residues. Per the germline V gene, CDR1 is SGHTA and CDR2 is FQGTGA. CDR3 sequence: CASSLGPGQGGNEQFF. CDR3 DNA sequence: TGTGCCAGCAGCTTGGGGCCGGGACAGGGTGGTAATGAGCAGTTCTTC.

This clonotype turned up a few times. The chain employs TRBV11-2 and TRBJ2-1; TRBD1 matches at 12 bases. This CDR3 has 17 residues. CDR1 SGHAT and CDR2 FQNNGV come from the germline V gene. V lost 5 bases to trimming and J lost 3 bases; unmatched junction nucleotides: 8. As DNA, the CDR3 is TGTGCCAGCAGCAACGGGACAGGGGGCCGGTTCTACAATGAGCAGTTCTTC. This encodes CASSNGTGGRFYNEQFF.

The chain couples TRBV9 to TRBJ2-2; D uncertain. CDR3 length equals 17 residues. V lost 0 bases and J 5 bases, leaving 17 bases between the germline ends. From germline, CDR1 is SGDLS and CDR2 YYNGEE. The CDR3 nucleotides are TGTGCCAGCAGCGTAGACCCCCGAACTACCTCGACCGGGGAGCTGTTTTTT. Protein sequence: CASSVDPRTTSTGELFF.

This clonotype occurred a few times. The chain combines TRBV18 with TRBJ2-7; D call uncertain. Germline V gene lookup returns CDR1 KGHSH and CDR2 LQKENI. Trimming shortened V by 6 bases and J by 3 bases, and 12 bases separated the two germline ends. The CDR3 covers 13 residues. This CDR3 reads CASSPNTSYEQYV. In nucleotides, the CDR3 is TGTGCCAGCTCTCCAAACACCAGCTACGAGCAGTACGTC.

This clonotype came up a few times. The V and J genes are TRBV4-3 and TRBJ1-2, with 7 bases identical to TRBD1. The V gene end was trimmed by 4 bases and the J gene end by 3 bases; junction bases not matched to a gene: 8. CDR3 length: 15 amino acids. The germline V gene has CDR1 LGHNA and CDR2 YSLEER. The CDR3 coding sequence is TGCGCCAGCAGCCCGCGGGACAGAGGTGACTATGGCTACACCTTC. Translating it yields CASSPRDRGDYGYTF.

The chain employs TRBV7-9 and TRBJ1-2, with a possible D match to TRBD1 (6 bases). Trimming shortened V by 1 base and J by 2 bases, and 14 bases separated the two germline ends. Germline assignment: CDR1 SEHNR and CDR2 FQNEAQ (reference sequence). CDR3 size: 16 residues. The CDR3 spells CASSLDPRGGNYGYTF. DNA for the CDR3: TGTGCCAGCAGCTTAGATCCTCGCGGGGGCAACTATGGCTACACCTTC.

This chain links TRBV7-2 with TRBJ2-7; a weak D match, TRBD1 (5 bases). V gave up 5 bases and J gave up 6 bases, with 17 bases separating them. From germline, CDR1 is SGHTA and CDR2 FQGNSA. This CDR3 is 14 amino acids long. Here the CDR3 reads CASSRIWGPGEQYF. CDR3 coding DNA: TGTGCCAGCAGCCGGATATGGGGCCCTGGCGAGCAGTACTTC.

A few counts support this clonotype. This rearrangement joins TRBV7-2 to TRBJ2-5; a weak D match, TRBD2 (5 bases). CDR1 and CDR2 from the germline V gene are SGHTA and FQGNSA. The CDR3 is 16 residues long. V lost 1 base, J lost 5 bases, and 17 bases lay in between. CDR3 sequence reads: CASSLGRASTGETQYF. The CDR3 DNA reads as TGTGCCAGCAGCTTAGGACGGGCCTCCACGGGGGAGACCCAGTACTTC.

This clonotype was seen more than once but under ten times. DNA for the CDR3: TGTGCCAGCAGTAGGAGGGGCTCCTACAATGAGCAGTTCTTC. Translating it yields CASSRRGSYNEQFF. The rearrangement links TRBV2 to TRBJ2-1, with D maybe TRBD2 (6 bases). Germline assignment: CDR1 SNHLY and CDR2 FYNNEI. The CDR3 covers 14 residues. V shed 5 bases and J shed 0 bases, with 8 bases lying between them.

A few counts support this clonotype. The chain employs TRBV6-5 and TRBJ2-2, with D perhaps matching TRBD2 (7 bases). Germline CDR1 MNHEY, CDR2 SVGAGI. Trimming took off 2 bases at V and 5 bases at J, with 12 bases between the two ends. The CDR3 contains 15 residues. The CDR3 loop is CASSYQGRATGELFF. As DNA, the CDR3 is TGTGCCAGCAGTTACCAGGGGAGGGCTACCGGGGAGCTGTTTTTT.

This rearrangement joins TRBV29-1 to TRBJ2-5; no reliable D call. CDR1 and CDR2 from the germline V gene are SQVTM and ANQGSEA. CDR3 length: 13 residues. Trimming removed 4 bases from V and 2 bases from J, with 11 bases in between. The CDR3 DNA follows: TGCAGCGTTGTGCCAGATATACAAGAGACCCAGTACTTC. This gives the protein CSVVPDIQETQYF.

This clonotype was counted only a few times. The chain couples TRBV4-1 to TRBJ2-3; possibly TRBD1 for D (6 bases). The CDR3 consists of 16 residues. In germline, CDR1 is MGHRA, CDR2 YSYEKL. V dropped 2 bases and J dropped 3 bases, with 15 bases sitting between them. CDR3 sequence (DNA): TGCGCCAGCAGCCAACTACAGGGAGTTGGGACAGATACGCAGTATTTT. This gives the protein CASSQLQGVGTDTQYF.

This clonotype has a count of ten or more. This chain uses TRBV5-5 with TRBJ2-3; D gene unclear. From germline, CDR1 is SGHKS and CDR2 YYEKEE (reference sequence). With 4 bases removed from V and 2 bases from J, the gap between germline ends came to 2 bases. CDR3 length equals 11 residues. The CDR3 here is CASSTTDTQYF. In DNA, the CDR3 is TGTGCCAGCAGCACCACAGATACGCAGTATTTT.

The chain has TRBV24-1 and TRBJ2-5; weak D call: TRBD2 (6 bases). V gave up 9 bases and J gave up 2 bases, with 15 bases separating them. Germline V gives CDR1 KGHDR, CDR2 SFDVKD. This CDR3 region has 14 residues. CDR3 sequence (DNA): TGTGCCACCGCATCGCGGGGTAGGCAAGAGACCCAGTACTTC. Protein: CATASRGRQETQYF.